Listed here are 30 T cell receptor beta chains from one sample, sequenced in a study of blood T cell repertoires in COVID-19. Data came from immunoSEQ multiplex PCR; TCRdb stores just in-frame clones and leaves some out. The data contain about 100,000 clones, around 90% of them singletons. Source material: peripheral blood. These receptors originate from a woman aged 50 to 60 with COVID-19, enrolled during active disease.

This clone appeared a single time. V gene TRBV2 combines with J gene TRBJ1-2, with 11 bases identical to TRBD1. The CDR3 sequence is 16 residues long. CDR1 and CDR2 (germline): SNHLY, FYNNEI. Unmatched junction bases numbered 7, after V lost 6 bases and J lost 1 base. CDR3 in amino acids: CASSAGTGGLNYGYTF. DNA of the CDR3: TGTGCCAGCAGCGCTGGGACAGGGGGACTTAACTATGGCTACACCTTC.

The chain is built from TRBV3-1 (or the pseudogene TRBV3-2) and TRBJ1-4; no definite D call. In germline, CDR1 is LGHDT, CDR2 YNNKEL (reference sequence). The CDR3 loop spans 13 amino acids. The V end lost 7 bases, the J end lost 3 bases, and 9 bases lay between the germline ends. Here the CDR3 DNA reads TGTGCCAGCAACCGCGGGCCTAATGAAAAACTGTTTTTT. Translated, it gives CASNRGPNEKLFF.

The J gene is TRBJ2-2, the V gene TRBV11-3; 7 bases are a match to TRBD1. V trimming: 8 bases; J trimming: 0 bases; junction bases outside the gene matches: 9. CDR3 size: 16 residues. Germline CDR1 SGHNT, CDR2 YENEEA. CDR3 region: CASRPSGTANTGELFF. CDR3 DNA sequence: TGTGCCAGCCGACCTTCCGGGACAGCGAACACCGGGGAGCTGTTTTTT.

This chain uses TRBV6-6 with TRBJ1-1; possible D gene TRBD1, 6 bases. CDR3 length: 13 residues. Between the trimmed V and J ends, which lost 5 bases and 1 base, there was a span of 8 bases. Germline V CDR1 and CDR2: MNHNY, SVGAGI (reference sequence). DNA for the CDR3: TGTGCCAGCAGTACACAGGGGAACACTGAAGCTTTCTTT. This translates into CASSTQGNTEAFF.

This chain links TRBV30 with TRBJ1-2; weak D call: TRBD1 (5 bases). Trimming pared 2 bases from V and 8 bases from J, leaving 9 bases between. CDR3 length: 11 residues. From germline, CDR1 is GTSNPN and CDR2 SVGIG (reference sequence). The CDR3 here is CAWSTRAGYTF. Written as DNA, the CDR3 is TGTGCCTGGAGTACCAGGGCAGGCTACACCTTC.

V gene TRBV6-5 combines with J gene TRBJ2-2; 7 nucleotides match TRBD1. The germline gives CDR1 MNHEY, CDR2 SVGAGI. The CDR3 length is 16 residues. With 0 bases clipped from V and 6 bases from J, the junction kept 7 bases outside the gene matches. For the CDR3, the DNA is TGTGCCAGCAGTTACTCGCCCGGGACAGTTTCCGGGGAGCTGTTTTTT. Translating it yields CASSYSPGTVSGELFF.

This clone appeared a single time. The chain recombines TRBV21-1 with TRBJ1-4; the table calls TRBD1, which could not be checked here. TRBV21-1 constitutes a pseudogene. This CDR3 is built from 16 residues. CDR3 sequence: CASRPGVTGRREKLFF. As DNA, the CDR3 is TGTGCCAGCAGACCCGGCGTGACAGGGAGGCGAGAAAAACTGTTTTTT.

The rearrangement uses TRBV6-5 and TRBJ1-4; D remains ambiguous. With 7 bases removed from V and 8 bases from J, the gap between germline ends came to 20 bases. This CDR3 has 15 residues. Looked up from germline, CDR1 is MNHEY and CDR2 is SVGAGI. The DNA for the CDR3 is TGTGCCAGCACCACTCTGGGGAGTGGCGGGGAAAAACTGTTTTTT. Protein product: CASTTLGSGGEKLFF.

The chain combines TRBV19 with TRBJ2-3; the match to TRBD1 covers 7 bases. The CDR3 covers 15 residues. CDR1 and CDR2 from the germline V gene are LNHDA and SQIVND (reference sequence). The junction had 5 bases not matched to a gene; V was cut back by 4 bases and J by 1 base. The CDR3 loop is CASSTITGGTDTQYF. DNA for the CDR3: TGTGCCAGTAGTACGATTACAGGGGGCACAGATACGCAGTATTTT.

In its sample, this clone was seen once. The J gene is TRBJ1-2, the V gene TRBV15; 9 bases map to TRBD1. In germline, CDR1 is LNHNV, CDR2 YYDKDF (reference sequence). This CDR3 comprises 16 residues. V trimming: 1 base; J trimming: 6 bases; junction bases outside the gene matches: 9. CDR3 bases: TGTGCCACCAGCAGAGGGACAGGGGTCGGTGTTGATGGCTACACCTTC. Translating it yields CATSRGTGVGVDGYTF.

This chain links TRBV4-1 with TRBJ2-6, with D uncertain. Germline CDR1 is MGHRA and CDR2 is YSYEKL. This CDR3 has 16 amino acids. V shed 5 bases and J shed 2 bases, with 13 bases lying between them. CDR3 DNA sequence: TGCGCCAGCAGCGGAGATCCTGGTGCTGGGGCCAACGTCCTGACTTTC. It yields the protein CASSGDPGAGANVLTF.

Ten or more counts support this clone. The chain has TRBV5-4 and TRBJ1-1, with D tentatively TRBD1 (5 bases). In germline, CDR1 is SGHNT, CDR2 YYREEE (reference sequence). V was pared by 2 bases and J by 3 bases, with 14 bases between. This CDR3 contains 15 residues. The CDR3 loop reads CASSFFFGAYTEAFF. The DNA of the CDR3 is TGTGCCAGCAGCTTTTTCTTTGGGGCGTACACTGAAGCTTTCTTT. Drawing the rest from reference TRBV5-4 and TRBJ1-1, the complete variable domain is ETGVTQSPTHLIKTRGQQVTLRCSSQSGHNTVSWYQQALGQGPQFIFQYYREEENGRGNFPPRFSGLQFPNYSSELNVNALELDDSALYLCASSFFFGAYTEAFFGQGTRLTVV.

The chain has TRBV5-1 and TRBJ2-7; TRBD2 aligns across 13 bases. CDR3 length: 16 residues. The germline gives CDR1 SGHRS, CDR2 YFSETQ. V lost 1 base, J lost 5 bases, and 6 bases stayed unmatched. CDR3 amino acids: CASSLTSGGAMNEQYF. The CDR3 DNA reads TGCGCCAGCAGCTTGACTAGCGGGGGGGCAATGAACGAGCAGTACTTC.

The genes are TRBV2 and TRBJ1-4, with D maybe TRBD1 (5 bases). Germline values: CDR1 SNHLY, CDR2 FYNNEI. CDR3 length equals 14 residues. The V end lost 7 bases, the J end lost 5 bases, and 14 bases lay between the germline ends. CDR3 nucleotides: TGTGCCAGCACCCCGGGACGGGGGAATGAAAAACTGTTTTTT. Protein product: CASTPGRGNEKLFF. Drawing the rest from reference TRBV2 and TRBJ1-4, the complete variable domain is EPEVTQTPSHQVTQMGQEVILRCVPISNHLYFYWYRQILGQKVEFLVSFYNNEISEKSEIFDDQFSVERPDGSNFTLKIRSTKLEDSAMYFCASTPGRGNEKLFFGSGTQLSVL.

Only one count was recorded for this clone. This sequence joins TRBV28 and TRBJ2-3; D uncertain. Germline V gene data show CDR1 as MDHEN and CDR2 as SYDVKM. CDR3 size: 12 residues. V lost 11 bases and J 3 bases, leaving 12 bases between the germline ends. CDR3 in DNA: TGTGCCTCTGGTCCGGTGACAGATACGCAGTATTTT. Translated: CASGPVTDTQYF.

V is TRBV3-1 (or the pseudogene TRBV3-2) and J is TRBJ1-1; maybe TRBD1 (6 bases). CDR1 is LGHDT and CDR2 is YNNKEL in the germline V gene (reference sequence). Between the trimmed V and J ends, which lost 4 bases and 1 base, there was a span of 7 bases. The CDR3 contains 13 residues. The CDR3 here is CASSPGQNTEAFF. The DNA of the CDR3 is TGTGCCAGCAGCCCGGGACAGAACACTGAAGCTTTCTTT.

The genes are TRBV24-1 and TRBJ2-1; 9 positions agree with TRBD1. In germline, CDR1 is KGHDR, CDR2 SFDVKD. The CDR3 has 16 amino acids. V trimming: 2 bases; J trimming: 4 bases; junction bases outside the gene matches: 5. This CDR3 is CATSDSGTGNYNEQFF. CDR3 bases: TGTGCCACCAGTGATTCCGGGACAGGGAATTACAATGAGCAGTTCTTC.

This chain uses TRBV4-1 with TRBJ1-5; weak D call: TRBD1 (6 bases). This CDR3 region has 17 residues. In germline, CDR1 is MGHRA, CDR2 YSYEKL. V shed 0 bases and J shed 0 bases, with 12 bases lying between them. CDR3 in DNA: TGCGCCAGCAGCCAAGAGTGGACAGCTTATAGCAATCAGCCCCAGCATTTT. This sequence encodes CASSQEWTAYSNQPQHF.

This chain uses TRBV30 with TRBJ2-2; 10 bases align to TRBD1. The length of the CDR3 is 14 residues. Germline V CDR1 and CDR2: GTSNPN, SVGIG (reference sequence). The V gene end was trimmed by 5 bases and the J gene end by 4 bases; junction bases not matched to a gene: 4. Written as DNA, the CDR3 is TGTGCCTGGGCCGGGACAGGGGTCACCGGGGAGCTGTTTTTT. It yields the protein CAWAGTGVTGELFF.

The V gene is TRBV4-3, the J gene TRBJ2-3; TRBD2 matches 15 bases. CDR3 length: 17 residues. V lost 3 bases, J lost 3 bases, and 4 bases stayed unmatched. Germline loops: CDR1 LGHNA, CDR2 YSLEER. In nucleotides, the CDR3 is TGCGCCAGCAGCCATGGACTAGCGGGGGGGAGGACAGATACGCAGTATTTT. Amino acids: CASSHGLAGGRTDTQYF.

The J gene is TRBJ1-6, the V gene TRBV6-2 or TRBV6-3; 7 bases line up with TRBD1. V was clipped by 5 bases and J by 12 bases; unmatched bases: 1. This CDR3 spans 11 amino acids. Per the germline V gene, CDR1 is MNHEY and CDR2 is SVGEGT. The CDR3 nucleotides read TGTGCCAGCAGTCAGGGGGGACCCCTCCACTTT. Its translation is CASSQGGPLHF.

This chain uses TRBV7-6 with TRBJ1-5; 8 bases match TRBD1. From germline, CDR1 is SGHVS and CDR2 FNYEAQ. V was clipped by 3 bases and J by 2 bases; unmatched bases: 9. This CDR3 spans 17 amino acids. Here the CDR3 reads CASSFLDRGKGNQPQHF. CDR3 coding DNA: TGTGCCAGCAGCTTTCTCGACAGGGGAAAGGGCAATCAGCCCCAGCATTTT.

The CDR3 loop is CASSLVGQGANEQFF. The CDR3 region has the DNA TGCGCCAGCAGCTTGGTGGGACAGGGGGCGAATGAGCAGTTCTTC. The V call is TRBV5-1, the J call TRBJ2-1; 12 nucleotides line up with TRBD1. This CDR3 spans 15 amino acids. V was clipped by 0 bases and J by 7 bases; unmatched bases: 2. Germline lookup yields CDR1 SGHRS and CDR2 YFSETQ.

J is TRBJ2-3 and V is TRBV10-3; maybe TRBD2 (6 bases). V lost 5 bases, J lost 2 bases, and 11 bases lay in between. In germline, CDR1 is ENHRY, CDR2 SYGVKD. The CDR3 covers 14 residues. CDR3: CAISLRDFTDTQYF. CDR3 coding DNA: TGTGCCATCAGTCTTAGGGACTTCACAGATACGCAGTATTTT.

The V gene is TRBV30, the J gene TRBJ1-3; D possibly corresponds to TRBD1 (6 bases). Per the germline V gene, CDR1 is GTSNPN and CDR2 is SVGIG (reference sequence). This CDR3 has 14 residues. The ends were cut back, 0 bases at V and 4 bases at J, with 10 bases in the middle. The CDR3 nucleotides are TGTGCCTGGAGTGTACGGGACATCGGAAACACCATATATTTT. It specifies CAWSVRDIGNTIYF. Full variable domain (missing parts from reference TRBV30 and TRBJ1-3): SQTIHQWPATLVQPVGSPLSLECTVEGTSNPNLYWYRQAAGRGLQLLFYSVGIGQISSEVPQNLSASRPQDRQFILSSKKLLLSDSGFYLCAWSVRDIGNTIYFGEGSWLTVV.

The chain joins TRBV27 to TRBJ1-2; TRBD1 might be the D (6 bases). V was cut by 6 bases and J by 4 bases, with 21 bases left in between. CDR3 length equals 16 residues. Looked up from germline, CDR1 is MNHEY and CDR2 is SMNVEV (reference sequence). CDR3: CASRLRGGAFIYGYTF. The CDR3 DNA reads TGTGCCAGCAGATTGAGGGGGGGCGCTTTTATCTATGGCTACACCTTC.

The J gene is TRBJ2-5, the V gene TRBV23-1; TRBD1 matches 7 bases. TRBV23-1 is an ORF for which the function is uncertain. The CDR3 has 20 residues. V lost 4 bases and J lost 5; bases outside the gene matches: 25. The CDR3 protein is CASSPTSGRRMHRGWETQYF. The CDR3 bases are TGCGCCAGCAGTCCCACTTCCGGCCGTAGAATGCACAGGGGATGGGAGACCCAGTACTTC.

The chain couples TRBV19 to TRBJ2-7, with D possibly TRBD1 on 6 matching bases. The CDR3 is 14 amino acids. Germline V gene sequence: CDR1 LNHDA, CDR2 SQIVND (reference sequence). The germline V and J ends were trimmed by 0 bases and 6 bases, with 12 bases remaining between them. CDR3 nucleotide sequence: TGTGCCAGTAGTATAGATACAGGACAGTCCGAGCAGTACTTC. Its protein is CASSIDTGQSEQYF.

The V call is TRBV6-2 or TRBV6-3, the J call TRBJ2-1; possible D gene TRBD1, 6 bases. Germline CDR1 and CDR2: MNHEY and SVGEGT. Deletions cut 6 bases from V and 5 bases from J, with 11 bases between. This CDR3 is 13 amino acids long. CDR3 protein: CASSQGQNNEQFF. Here the CDR3 DNA reads TGTGCCAGCAGCCAGGGACAAAACAATGAGCAGTTCTTC.

The genes are TRBV7-9 and TRBJ1-6, with D possibly being TRBD1 (5 bases). CDR1 is SEHNR and CDR2 is FQNEAQ in the germline V gene (reference sequence). V lost 1 base and J lost 10, with 8 bases in between. The CDR3 covers 13 residues. For the CDR3, the DNA is TGTGCCAGCAGCTTAGAGGGGCAGTCACCCCTCCACTTT. Its translation: CASSLEGQSPLHF. Filled out from reference TRBV7-9 and TRBJ1-6, the complete variable domain reads DTGVSQNPRHKITKRGQNVTFRCDPISEHNRLYWYRQTLGQGPEFLTYFQNEAQLEKSRLLSDRFSAERPKGSFSTLEIQRTEQGDSAMYLCASSLEGQSPLHFGNGTRLTVT.